These T cell receptor beta chains were read from a single sample in a study of CD4+ T cells in melanoma. This table comes from immunoSEQ multiplex PCR, and its TCRdb copy is limited to in-frame clones, with some not included. In the table there are fewer than 20,000 clones, around 76% of which are singletons. The source material was cells from a culture (not recorded whether cultured in vitro). The origin of the receptors is a human donor with melanoma. CDR3s leave out the opening cysteine and the closing phenylalanine or tryptophan. The order of the fields is J gene, D gene, V gene, CDR3 protein. D genes are given only for firm matches.

J gene: TRBJ1-5
D gene: .
V gene: TRBV4-1
CDR3 protein: ASSQEAPAASLNQPQH

J gene: TRBJ1-2
D gene: .
V gene: TRBV30
CDR3 protein: AWGLLSNYGYT

J gene: TRBJ1-1
D gene: .
V gene: TRBV7-2
CDR3 protein: ASSRGLTEAF

J gene: TRBJ1-2
D gene: .
V gene: TRBV6-5
CDR3 protein: ASRSSGDYGYT

J gene: TRBJ1-1
D gene: .
V gene: TRBV6-5
CDR3 protein: ASSYSRVKGTEAF

J gene: TRBJ2-1
D gene: TRBD1
V gene: TRBV7-9
CDR3 protein: ASSLAESGTGKF

J gene: TRBJ2-2
D gene: TRBD2
V gene: TRBV4-1
CDR3 protein: ASSQVLAKNTGELF

J gene: TRBJ1-6
D gene: TRBD1
V gene: TRBV9
CDR3 protein: ASSVGQGASNSPLH

J gene: TRBJ1-5
D gene: .
V gene: TRBV30
CDR3 protein: AWSVAGSQPQH

J gene: TRBJ1-6
D gene: .
V gene: TRBV21-1
CDR3 protein: ASSKTDPPNSPLH

J gene: TRBJ2-7
D gene: TRBD2
V gene: TRBV5-6
CDR3 protein: ASSGGGGVSYEQY

J gene: TRBJ2-3
D gene: .
V gene: TRBV29-1
CDR3 protein: SVDGASAHDTQY

J gene: TRBJ1-1
D gene: .
V gene: TRBV7-2
CDR3 protein: ASSSFRGGTRTEAF

J gene: TRBJ2-3
D gene: .
V gene: TRBV7-3
CDR3 protein: ASSVGGTTDTQY

J gene: TRBJ2-5
D gene: TRBD1
V gene: TRBV5-1
CDR3 protein: ASSLAGGQETQY

J gene: TRBJ2-3
D gene: .
V gene: TRBV7-9
CDR3 protein: ASSQGSWTDTQY

J gene: TRBJ1-3
D gene: .
V gene: TRBV5-6
CDR3 protein: ASSFTGSGNTIY

J gene: TRBJ2-7
D gene: TRBD2
V gene: TRBV7-3
CDR3 protein: ASSPGLAGDKY

J gene: TRBJ2-7
D gene: .
V gene: TRBV18
CDR3 protein: ASSPPSARVGSYEQY

J gene: TRBJ1-3
D gene: .
V gene: TRBV4-1
CDR3 protein: ASSQAPLTDSGNTIY

J gene: TRBJ1-5
D gene: .
V gene: TRBV12-5
CDR3 protein: ASRRESPPDQPQH

J gene: TRBJ2-3
D gene: TRBD1
V gene: TRBV4-2
CDR3 protein: ASSRRDRGVKDTQY

J gene: TRBJ1-5
D gene: .
V gene: TRBV4-1
CDR3 protein: ASSQGARGKSNQPQH

J gene: TRBJ2-3
D gene: .
V gene: TRBV27
CDR3 protein: ASSPGPRLGTDTQY

J gene: TRBJ2-5
D gene: TRBD1
V gene: TRBV5-1
CDR3 protein: ASSRSTGGETQY

J gene: TRBJ1-5
D gene: .
V gene: TRBV7-2
CDR3 protein: ASGDRRNQPQH

J gene: TRBJ1-4
D gene: .
V gene: TRBV7-9
CDR3 protein: ASSSRRGEKLF

J gene: TRBJ1-2
D gene: .
V gene: TRBV6-6
CDR3 protein: ASRSTYGYT

J gene: TRBJ1-1
D gene: TRBD1
V gene: TRBV30
CDR3 protein: AWSRQGTEAF

J gene: TRBJ2-6
D gene: .
V gene: TRBV30
CDR3 protein: AWTRGGGYSGANVLT

J gene: TRBJ2-3
D gene: .
V gene: TRBV30
CDR3 protein: AWSPLRGNTQY

J gene: TRBJ2-7
D gene: .
V gene: TRBV4-1
CDR3 protein: ASSHPFGEGDVEKQY

J gene: TRBJ2-1
D gene: .
V gene: TRBV4-2
CDR3 protein: ASSLQTGKRNEQF

J gene: TRBJ1-3
D gene: .
V gene: TRBV9
CDR3 protein: ASSARGGVGNTIY

J gene: TRBJ1-6
D gene: .
V gene: TRBV9
CDR3 protein: ASSVGGSSPLH

J gene: TRBJ1-1
D gene: .
V gene: TRBV10-3
CDR3 protein: AISESVRGTSEAF

J gene: TRBJ1-4
D gene: .
V gene: TRBV11-1
CDR3 protein: ASSLAAGVVEKLF

J gene: TRBJ1-3
D gene: .
V gene: TRBV4-1
CDR3 protein: ASSHYPTTAAGNTIY

J gene: TRBJ2-7
D gene: .
V gene: TRBV2
CDR3 protein: ASSESVEQY

J gene: TRBJ1-1
D gene: TRBD1
V gene: TRBV2
CDR3 protein: ASSVGTGKHTEAF

J gene: TRBJ2-2
D gene: .
V gene: TRBV5-1
CDR3 protein: ASSSEQGMNTGELF

J gene: TRBJ1-6
D gene: .
V gene: TRBV6-5
CDR3 protein: ASSPRGYNSPLH

J gene: TRBJ2-7
D gene: .
V gene: TRBV25-1
CDR3 protein: ASSRGGGQAYEQY

J gene: TRBJ2-5
D gene: TRBD1
V gene: TRBV11-2
CDR3 protein: ASSRTGGTKTQY